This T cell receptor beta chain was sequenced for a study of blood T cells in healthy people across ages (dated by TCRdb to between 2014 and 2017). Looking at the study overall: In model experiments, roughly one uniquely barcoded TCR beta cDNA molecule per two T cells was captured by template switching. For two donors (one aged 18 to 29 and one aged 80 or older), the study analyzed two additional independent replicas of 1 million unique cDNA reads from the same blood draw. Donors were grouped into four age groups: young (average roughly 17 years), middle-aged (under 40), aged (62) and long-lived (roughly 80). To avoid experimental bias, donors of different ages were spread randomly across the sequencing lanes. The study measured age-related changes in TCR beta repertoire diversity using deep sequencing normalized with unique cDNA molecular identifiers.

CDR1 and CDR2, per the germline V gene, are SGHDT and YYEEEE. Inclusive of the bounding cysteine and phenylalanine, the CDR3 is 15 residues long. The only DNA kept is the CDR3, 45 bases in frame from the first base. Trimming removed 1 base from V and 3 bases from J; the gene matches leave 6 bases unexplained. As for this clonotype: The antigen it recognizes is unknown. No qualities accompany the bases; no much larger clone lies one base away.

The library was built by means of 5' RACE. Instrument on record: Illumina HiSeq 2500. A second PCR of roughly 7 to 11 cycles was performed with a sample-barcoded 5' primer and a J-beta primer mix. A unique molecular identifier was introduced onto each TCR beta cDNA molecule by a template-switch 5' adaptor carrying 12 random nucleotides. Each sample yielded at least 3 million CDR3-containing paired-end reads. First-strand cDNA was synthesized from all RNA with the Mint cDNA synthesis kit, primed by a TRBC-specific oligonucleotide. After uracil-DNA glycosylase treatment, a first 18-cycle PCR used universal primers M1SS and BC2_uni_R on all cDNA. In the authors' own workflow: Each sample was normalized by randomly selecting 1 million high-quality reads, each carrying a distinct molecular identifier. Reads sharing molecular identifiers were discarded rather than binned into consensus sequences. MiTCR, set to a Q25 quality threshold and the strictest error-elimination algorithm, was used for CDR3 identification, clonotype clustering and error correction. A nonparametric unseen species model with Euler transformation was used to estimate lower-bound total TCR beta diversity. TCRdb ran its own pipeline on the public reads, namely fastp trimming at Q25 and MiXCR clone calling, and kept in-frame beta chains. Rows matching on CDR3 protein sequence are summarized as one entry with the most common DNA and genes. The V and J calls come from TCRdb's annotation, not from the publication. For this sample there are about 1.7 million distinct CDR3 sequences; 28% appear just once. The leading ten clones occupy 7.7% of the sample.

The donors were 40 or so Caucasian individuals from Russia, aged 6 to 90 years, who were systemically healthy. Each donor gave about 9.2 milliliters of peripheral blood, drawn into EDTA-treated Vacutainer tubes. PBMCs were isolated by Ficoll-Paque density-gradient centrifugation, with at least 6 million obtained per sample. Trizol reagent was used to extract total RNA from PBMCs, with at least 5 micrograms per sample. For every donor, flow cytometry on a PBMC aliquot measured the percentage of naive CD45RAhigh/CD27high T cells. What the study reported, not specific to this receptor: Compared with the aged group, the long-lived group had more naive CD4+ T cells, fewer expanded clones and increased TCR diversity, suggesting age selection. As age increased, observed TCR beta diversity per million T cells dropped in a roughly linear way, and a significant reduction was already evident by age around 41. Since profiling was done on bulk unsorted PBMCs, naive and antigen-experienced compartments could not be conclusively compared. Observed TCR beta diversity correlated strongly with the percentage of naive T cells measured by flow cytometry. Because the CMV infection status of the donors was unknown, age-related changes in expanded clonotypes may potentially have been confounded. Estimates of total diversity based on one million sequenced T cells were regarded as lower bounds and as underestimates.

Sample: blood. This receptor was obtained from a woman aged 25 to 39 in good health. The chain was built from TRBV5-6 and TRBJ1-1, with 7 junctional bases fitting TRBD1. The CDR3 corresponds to CASSLLRQGYTEAFF. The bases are TGTGCCAGCAGCTTGTTACGACAGGGATACACTGAAGCTTTCTTT.